The source of this T cell receptor beta chain is a study of human T cells and chemical hapten exposure. About this clonotype itself: Antigen specificity is unknown.

Regarding the study as a whole: The number of TCRs above 1 in 1000 frequency did not change after DPC sensitization.

The library labeled individual cDNA molecules by adding unique molecular identifiers to them. From the 5' RACE reads, TCRdb called clonotypes with MiXCR, one entry per CDR3 protein. Among more than 60,000 distinct CDR3 sequences, more than 15% were seen once, and the ten largest hold about 6.5%. Unfractionated whole blood yielded the extracted total RNA. This TCR was recovered from a female donor in good health.

CDR3 bases: TGTGCCAGCACCGACACTGGGGGGTCCGATAGGGAGCAGTACTTC. Protein product: CASTDTGGSDREQYF. The rearrangement uses TRBV7-9 and TRBJ2-7; a possible D gene is TRBD2 (6 bases). From germline, CDR1 is SEHNR and CDR2 FQNEAQ (reference sequence). Trimming removed 7 bases from V and 7 bases from J, with 23 bases in between. CDR3 length: 15 residues.